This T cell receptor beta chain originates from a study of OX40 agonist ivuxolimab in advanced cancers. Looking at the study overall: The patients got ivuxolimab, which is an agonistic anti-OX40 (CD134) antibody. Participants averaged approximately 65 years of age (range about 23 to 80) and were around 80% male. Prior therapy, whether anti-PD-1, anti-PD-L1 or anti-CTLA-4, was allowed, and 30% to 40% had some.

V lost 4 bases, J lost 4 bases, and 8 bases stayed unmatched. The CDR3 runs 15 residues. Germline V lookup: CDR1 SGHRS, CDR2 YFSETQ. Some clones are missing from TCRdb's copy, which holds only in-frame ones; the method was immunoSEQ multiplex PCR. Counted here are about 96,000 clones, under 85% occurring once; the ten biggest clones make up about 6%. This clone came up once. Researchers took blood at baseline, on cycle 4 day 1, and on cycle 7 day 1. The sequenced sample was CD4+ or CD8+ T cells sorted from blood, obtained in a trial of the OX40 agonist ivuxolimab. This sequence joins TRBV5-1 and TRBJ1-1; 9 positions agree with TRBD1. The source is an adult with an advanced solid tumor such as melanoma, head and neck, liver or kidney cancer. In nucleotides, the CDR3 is TGCGCCAGCAGCGAACAGGGGGCGGGTAGCACTGAAGCTTTCTTT. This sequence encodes CASSEQGAGSTEAFF.